Below are 16 T cell receptor beta chains sequenced from a single sample in a study of T cell repertoires in cytomegalovirus infection. Which antigens these TCRs recognize remains unknown. MiXCR, run by TCRdb on the reads, gives a single entry per CDR3 protein. The profile shows roughly 860,000 distinct CDR3 sequences, 32% of them singletons. The specimen comprised cultured CD8+ T cells from PBMCs, sampled from culture after CMV antigen stimulation. These receptors originate from a human donor in good health (CMV status not recorded). Some clones in this sample may be carry-over from other donors' samples.

The rearrangement links TRBV6-1 to TRBJ2-7; tentative D call: TRBD1 (6 bases). Germline V CDR1 and CDR2: MNHNS, SASEGT. Deletions cut 5 bases from V and 2 bases from J, with 16 bases between. The CDR3 totals 15 residues. CDR3 residues: CASSPQSGTPYEQYF. The CDR3 region has the DNA TGTGCCAGCAGTCCCCAATCGGGGACACCCTACGAGCAGTACTTC.

The CDR3: CAISESYSDSQTDTQYF. The CDR3 bases are TGTGCCATCAGTGAGTCCTATTCGGACAGCCAAACAGATACGCAGTATTTT. The rearrangement joins TRBV10-3 to TRBJ2-3; TRBD1 is a possible D gene (6 bases). The CDR3 spans 17 residues. CDR1 ENHRY and CDR2 SYGVKD come from the germline V gene. The V and J ends lost 0 bases and 3 bases respectively, with 16 bases between them.

There are many counts of this clonotype. V is TRBV6-5 and J is TRBJ2-1; 11 nucleotides agree with TRBD1. Germline loops: CDR1 MNHEY, CDR2 SVGAGI. The CDR3 extends over 16 amino acids. V lost 3 bases, J lost 8 bases, and 9 bases stayed unmatched. The CDR3 here is CASSYPRTGGLDEQFF. In nucleotides, the CDR3 is TGTGCCAGCAGTTATCCAAGGACAGGGGGCCTGGATGAGCAGTTCTTC.

This clonotype has a handful of counts. The rearrangement links TRBV10-3 to TRBJ2-7; TRBD1 aligns across 8 bases. Looked up from germline, CDR1 is ENHRY and CDR2 is SYGVKD. Trimming removed 0 bases from V and 3 bases from J; junction bases left unmatched: 7. The CDR3 covers 16 residues. The CDR3 bases are TGTGCCATCAGTGAGTCCGCTGACAGGGGATACTACGAGCAGTACTTC. This gives the protein CAISESADRGYYEQYF.

The chain recombines TRBV7-6 with TRBJ1-1; 7 bases match TRBD1. CDR3 length equals 14 residues. Germline CDR1 and CDR2: SGHVS and FNYEAQ. With 3 bases clipped from V and 5 bases from J, the junction kept 6 bases outside the gene matches. CDR3 loop: CASSFGTVGTEAFF. The CDR3 DNA follows: TGTGCCAGCAGCTTCGGGACAGTGGGGACTGAAGCTTTCTTT.

This clonotype was recorded many times. This chain links TRBV7-9 with TRBJ2-3; 7 nucleotides match TRBD2. Germline V gene sequence: CDR1 SEHNR, CDR2 FQNEAQ (reference sequence). The CDR3 totals 14 residues. Trimming cost V 11 bases and J 1 base; bases outside gene matches: 9. The DNA for the CDR3 is TGTGCCGTATTCGAGAGCGGGGGCACAGATACGCAGTATTTT. It specifies CAVFESGGTDTQYF.

The chain employs TRBV6-5 and TRBJ1-1; the D gene is possibly TRBD1 (5 bases). The V gene lost 2 bases and the J gene lost 3 bases, with 10 bases spanning the gap. Germline V gene lookup returns CDR1 MNHEY and CDR2 SVGAGI. This CDR3 contains 14 residues. The CDR3 DNA follows: TGTGCCAGCAGTTACGTGGGGGAATACACTGAAGCTTTCTTT. It codes for CASSYVGEYTEAFF.

This clonotype occurred a few times. This chain joins TRBV6-5 and TRBJ1-6; D is ambiguous. Trimming removed 7 bases at V and 0 bases at J, with 19 bases between. The CDR3 extends over 18 amino acids. The germline gives CDR1 MNHEY, CDR2 SVGAGI. The CDR3 here is CASTSEKGLSSYNSPLHF. In DNA, the CDR3 is TGTGCCAGCACTTCCGAGAAAGGTCTGAGCTCCTATAATTCACCCCTCCACTTT.

The chain employs TRBV4-1 and TRBJ2-5; D might be TRBD2 (6 bases). The germline V gene encodes CDR1 MGHRA and CDR2 YSYEKL. The CDR3 is 16 residues long. Trimming stripped 1 base from V and 1 base from J, with 13 bases between. The CDR3 spells CASSQGPWGVQETQYF. The CDR3 DNA follows: TGCGCCAGCAGCCAAGGCCCATGGGGGGTCCAAGAGACCCAGTACTTC.

This clonotype was picked up a small number of times. The chain recombines TRBV5-5 with TRBJ1-6; 8 nucleotides match TRBD1. The CDR3 totals 17 residues. Germline CDR1 reads SGHKS; CDR2 reads YYEKEE (reference sequence). J was trimmed by 6 bases and V by 4 bases; bases with no gene match: 12. The CDR3: CASSSREQGDFNSPLHF. CDR3 coding DNA: TGTGCCAGCAGCAGCAGGGAACAGGGGGACTTTAATTCACCCCTCCACTTT.

The rearrangement uses TRBV5-6 and TRBJ1-2; 8 positions agree with TRBD1. This CDR3 spans 16 amino acids. Trimming removed 3 bases from V and 6 bases from J; junction bases left unmatched: 13. The germline gives CDR1 SGHDT, CDR2 YYEEEE. Written as DNA, the CDR3 is TGTGCCAGCAGCTCGACTACCGCCTGGACAGGGCATGGCTACACCTTC. It yields the protein CASSSTTAWTGHGYTF.

V usage is TRBV6-6 and J usage is TRBJ1-5, with 11 bases that match TRBD1. CDR3 length equals 14 residues. Germline CDR1 and CDR2: MNHNY and SVGAGI (reference sequence). J gave up 8 bases and V 6 bases, and 6 bases lay outside the gene matches. The CDR3: CASSGQGAVEPQHF. CDR3 bases: TGTGCCAGCAGCGGACAGGGGGCTGTGGAGCCCCAGCATTTT.

This clonotype was counted only a few times. The J gene is TRBJ1-6, the V gene TRBV20-1, with a tentative D call TRBD1 (5 bases). V was cut by 0 bases and J by 6 bases, with 15 bases left in between. Germline loops: CDR1 DFQATT, CDR2 SNEGSKA (reference sequence). The CDR3 totals 16 residues. In nucleotides, the CDR3 is TGCAGTGCTAGAGACCAGGCCAGGGTTGTTAATTCACCCCTCCACTTT. This gives the protein CSARDQARVVNSPLHF.

This clonotype came up many times. CDR3: CASSRGLAGSNNEQFF. The CDR3 region has the DNA TGTGCCAGCAGCCGCGGACTAGCGGGGTCAAACAATGAGCAGTTCTTC. The chain uses TRBV7-2 and TRBJ2-1, with 12 bases lining up with TRBD2. The CDR3 sequence is 16 residues long. V was clipped by 5 bases and J by 5 bases; unmatched bases: 7. CDR1 is SGHTA and CDR2 is FQGNSA in the germline V gene.

This clonotype has only a few counts. J is TRBJ2-1 and V is TRBV7-8, with a possible D match to TRBD2 (5 bases). This CDR3 contains 16 residues. Trimming removed 5 bases from V and 4 bases from J, with 18 bases in between. The germline CDR1 and CDR2 sequences are SGHVS and FQNEAQ. The CDR3 DNA reads as TGTGCCAGCAGCCCCACCGGGAAGGCGGGTTACAATGAGCAGTTCTTC. It yields the protein CASSPTGKAGYNEQFF.

The chain has TRBV9 and TRBJ1-1, with TRBD1 as a possible D gene (6 bases). In germline, CDR1 is SGDLS, CDR2 YYNGEE. Trimming cost V 4 bases and J 4 bases, with 17 bases left between them. The CDR3 loop spans 15 amino acids. The CDR3 nucleotides read TGTGCCAGCAGCCAGGCCAGGGGAGGGGGCACTGAAGCTTTCTTT. This encodes CASSQARGGGTEAFF.